Each of the 25 T cell receptor beta chains below was sequenced from the same sample in a study of T cells in Graves' hyperthyroidism and ophthalmopathy. The TCR beta CDR3 regions underwent amplification using RNA transcripts as the source. A first-round RT-PCR of the TCR CDR3 used the HTBI primer set. TCRdb used MiXCR to reprocess the multiplex PCR reads, holding one entry per CDR3 protein. The sample records hundreds of thousands of distinct CDR3 sequences, approximately 14% being singletons. Sequenced: blood. These receptors all stem from a woman aged 18-29 years with Graves' hyperthyroidism.

The chain carries TRBV12-3 or TRBV12-4 and TRBJ1-4; the match to TRBD1 covers 8 bases. This CDR3 is built from 15 residues. Trimming at V came to 5 bases and at J to 7 bases, leaving 9 bases not matched to a gene. Written as DNA, the CDR3 is TGTGCCAGCAGTGAGGACAGGGTTGGGCCTGAAAAACTGTTTTTT. Protein: CASSEDRVGPEKLFF.

This chain joins TRBV24-1 and TRBJ2-1, with TRBD1 identical over 11 bases. Germline assignment: CDR1 KGHDR and CDR2 SFDVKD. V lost 4 bases, J lost 9 bases, and 10 bases stayed unmatched. The CDR3 is 16 residues long. The CDR3 sequence: CATSERGQGATCEQFF. The CDR3 nucleotides read TGTGCCACCAGTGAACGAGGACAGGGGGCTACGTGTGAGCAGTTCTTC.

This clonotype was detected many times. The chain has TRBV28 and TRBJ2-1; D may be TRBD2 (6 bases). Germline V gives CDR1 MDHEN, CDR2 SYDVKM. V was clipped by 8 bases and J by 3 bases, with 8 bases between them. The CDR3 has 12 residues. CDR3 sequence reads: CASGTFYNEQFF. For the CDR3, the DNA is TGTGCCAGCGGGACTTTCTACAATGAGCAGTTCTTC.

The gene calls are TRBV10-3 and TRBJ2-5; 13 nucleotides align to TRBD2. The germline V gene encodes CDR1 ENHRY and CDR2 SYGVKD. Trimming took 5 bases from V and 5 from J; bases not matched to a gene: 5. CDR3 length: 15 amino acids. In DNA form, the CDR3 reads TGTGCCATCAGTCCGGGACTAGCGGGAATCGAGACCCAGTACTTC. This translates into CAISPGLAGIETQYF.

The genes are TRBV15 and TRBJ2-3; 7 nucleotides line up with TRBD2. CDR1 and CDR2 from the germline V gene are LNHNV and YYDKDF (reference sequence). The V segment lost 6 bases and the J segment 2 bases; nucleotides outside the gene matches: 17. This CDR3 comprises 18 residues. Here the CDR3 DNA reads TGTGCCACCAGAATCGCTAGCGGAGCCCGAACTCTCACAGATACGCAGTATTTT. Translation: CATRIASGARTLTDTQYF.

This clonotype came up a few times. The chain links TRBV20-1 to TRBJ2-1; 12 nucleotides line up with TRBD2. CDR3 size: 13 residues. The germline V gene encodes CDR1 DFQATT and CDR2 SNEGSKA (reference sequence). The J segment lost 7 bases and the V segment lost 6 bases, leaving 4 bases of the junction unmatched. The CDR3, as DNA: TGCAGTGCCCTAGCGGGAGGGCCAAATGAGCAGTTCTTC. It yields the protein CSALAGGPNEQFF.

This clonotype was found many times. The chain carries TRBV20-1 and TRBJ1-1; D may be TRBD1 (5 bases). The CDR3 has 16 residues. V lost 6 bases to trimming and J lost 4 bases, with 24 bases between them. Germline CDR1 DFQATT, CDR2 SNEGSKA (reference sequence). The CDR3 loop reads CSALTWGRLGGTEAFF. DNA for the CDR3: TGCAGTGCCTTAACATGGGGCCGCTTGGGGGGCACTGAAGCTTTCTTT.

This clonotype was counted a few times. The genes are TRBV28 and TRBJ2-1, with a tentative D call TRBD2 (6 bases). Germline-derived CDR1 and CDR2 are MDHEN and SYDVKM. CDR3 size: 14 residues. V was trimmed by 5 bases and J by 4 bases, leaving 12 bases between them. CDR3 amino acids: CASSDISGYNEQFF. The DNA of the CDR3 is TGTGCCAGCAGTGACATAAGCGGGTACAATGAGCAGTTCTTC.

This clonotype was found many times. The genes are TRBV11-2 and TRBJ2-1; D gene ambiguous. The CDR3 totals 14 residues. V dropped 6 bases and J dropped 2 bases, with 11 bases sitting between them. CDR1 SGHAT and CDR2 FQNNGV come from the germline V gene. CDR3 loop: CASRPRPTYNEQFF. The CDR3 DNA reads TGTGCCAGCAGACCGAGACCAACCTACAATGAGCAGTTCTTC.

The rearrangement joins TRBV29-1 to TRBJ1-1; D is perhaps TRBD1 (6 bases). V shed 0 bases and J shed 1 base, with 9 bases lying between them. This CDR3 spans 14 amino acids. Germline CDR1 is SQVTM and CDR2 is ANQGSEA. CDR3 DNA sequence: TGCAGCGTTGAAGATACAGGGTGGAACACTGAAGCTTTCTTT. This encodes CSVEDTGWNTEAFF.

This clonotype has at least ten counts. The chain recombines TRBV7-9 with TRBJ2-1, with D maybe TRBD2 (6 bases). Trimming shortened V by 6 bases and J by 8 bases, and 20 bases separated the two germline ends. Germline V gene data show CDR1 as SEHNR and CDR2 as FQNEAQ (reference sequence). The CDR3 consists of 15 residues. The CDR3 loop reads CASSRHGTPADEQFF. The CDR3 bases are TGTGCCAGCAGTCGCCACGGGACTCCGGCCGATGAGCAGTTCTTC.

This chain joins TRBV28 and TRBJ2-7, with D perhaps assigned TRBD1 or TRBD2 (5 bases each). This CDR3 comprises 13 residues. V lost 5 bases to trimming and J lost 3 bases, with 11 bases between them. Germline V gene data show CDR1 as MDHEN and CDR2 as SYDVKM. The CDR3 region is CASSGGDSYEQYF. CDR3 nucleotides: TGTGCCAGCAGTGGGGGAGACAGCTACGAGCAGTACTTC.

This clonotype was found many times. The chain is built from TRBV2 and TRBJ2-2, with D perhaps TRBD1 (5 bases). CDR1 is SNHLY, CDR2 FYNNEI, per germline. V was shortened by 7 bases and J by 3 bases, with 12 bases between the two germline ends. This CDR3 has 14 residues. In DNA form, the CDR3 reads TGTGCCAGCATTCCCAGGGTTGACACCGGGGAGCTGTTTTTT. It specifies CASIPRVDTGELFF.

This clonotype was counted once. The chain uses TRBV29-1 and TRBJ2-7, with a tentative D call TRBD2 (6 bases). V shed 4 bases and J shed 7 bases, with 17 bases lying between them. From germline, CDR1 is SQVTM and CDR2 ANQGSEA. The CDR3 sequence is 13 residues long. CDR3 protein: CSVGRGGGNEQYF. CDR3 DNA sequence: TGCAGCGTTGGAAGGGGAGGAGGGAATGAGCAGTACTTC.

This clonotype turned up a few times. This chain uses TRBV10-3 with TRBJ2-1; tentative D call: TRBD2 (5 bases). The CDR3 has 15 residues. Per the germline V gene, CDR1 is ENHRY and CDR2 is SYGVKD. Between the trimmed V and J ends, which lost 6 bases and 5 bases, there was a span of 17 bases. The CDR3 here is CAISSRAASNNEQFF. The CDR3 DNA reads TGTGCCATCAGCTCCCGAGCGGCTTCAAACAATGAGCAGTTCTTC.

This clonotype was picked up many times. This chain links TRBV7-9 with TRBJ2-1; tentatively, D is TRBD2 (5 bases). Trimming cost V 4 bases and J 5 bases, with 15 bases left between them. The CDR3 covers 15 residues. CDR1 is SEHNR and CDR2 is FQNEAQ in the germline V gene (reference sequence). Here the CDR3 reads CASSSPADPHNEQFF. CDR3 nucleotides: TGTGCCAGCAGCTCCCCAGCGGATCCCCACAATGAGCAGTTCTTC. Full variable domain (missing parts from reference TRBV7-9 and TRBJ2-1): DTGVSQNPRHKITKRGQNVTFRCDPISEHNRLYWYRQTLGQGPEFLTYFQNEAQLEKSRLLSDRFSAERPKGSFSTLEIQRTEQGDSAMYLCASSSPADPHNEQFFGPGTRLTVL.

A few counts support this clonotype. J is TRBJ2-7 and V is TRBV28; TRBD1 matches 11 bases. Germline CDR1 reads MDHEN; CDR2 reads SYDVKM. Germline trimming cut 8 bases from V and 4 bases from J; bases unmatched to any gene: 10. This CDR3 contains 15 residues. CDR3 sequence (DNA): TGTGCCAGCCTTCCATTCGGACAGGGGGCTTACGAGCAGTACTTC. Protein product: CASLPFGQGAYEQYF.

This clonotype was seen a few times. CDR3 coding DNA: TGTGCCAGCAGCTTAACACCGGGACAGGTGGAGTTCTTC. Encoded protein: CASSLTPGQVEFF. V and J are TRBV7-9 and TRBJ2-1; TRBD1 matches 8 bases. Germline V gene sequence: CDR1 SEHNR, CDR2 FQNEAQ (reference sequence). This CDR3 contains 13 residues. The J segment lost 14 bases and the V segment lost 2 bases, leaving 8 bases of the junction unmatched.

Many counts were recorded for this clonotype. The V gene is TRBV20-1, the J gene TRBJ1-2, with 7 bases that match TRBD1. Germline V gene lookup returns CDR1 DFQATT and CDR2 SNEGSKA (reference sequence). The CDR3 consists of 13 residues. Trimming cost V 4 bases and J 2 bases; bases outside gene matches: 4. The CDR3 DNA reads as TGCAGTGCTATTATACAGGGGAACTATGGCTACACCTTC. As protein: CSAIIQGNYGYTF.

This clonotype was picked up a small number of times. The chain employs TRBV2 and TRBJ2-7; D perhaps matches TRBD1 (5 bases). V was cut by 6 bases and J by 2 bases, with 11 bases left in between. This CDR3 comprises 13 residues. Germline V gene data show CDR1 as SNHLY and CDR2 as FYNNEI. CDR3 loop: CASRETAPYEQYF. The CDR3 DNA reads TGTGCCAGCAGGGAGACAGCTCCCTACGAGCAGTACTTC.

This clonotype has more than one count but fewer than ten. This chain joins TRBV10-3 and TRBJ2-7; tentatively, D is TRBD1 (6 bases). This CDR3 has 15 residues. Germline V gives CDR1 ENHRY, CDR2 SYGVKD. V was trimmed by 6 bases and J by 2 bases, leaving 17 bases between them. DNA for the CDR3: TGTGCCATCAGCGACGGTTGGACAGTCACCTACGAGCAGTACTTC. Translation gives CAISDGWTVTYEQYF.

The chain is built from TRBV5-1 and TRBJ1-1; D unresolved. The CDR3 contains 13 residues. Germline CDR1 and CDR2: SGHRS and YFSETQ. V was pared by 3 bases and J by 3 bases, with 9 bases between. CDR3 sequence: CASSYITDTEAFF. CDR3 DNA sequence: TGCGCCAGCAGCTATATCACCGACACTGAAGCTTTCTTT.

This clonotype was seen ten or more times. The genes are TRBV11-1 and TRBJ1-2, with D perhaps matching TRBD1 (5 bases). V was clipped by 5 bases and J by 2 bases, with 12 bases between them. The CDR3 is 14 residues long. Per the germline V gene, CDR1 is SGHAT and CDR2 is FQDESV (reference sequence). The chain's CDR3 is CASSPGWDNYGYTF. CDR3 DNA sequence: TGTGCCAGCAGCCCCGGCTGGGACAACTATGGCTACACCTTC.

This clonotype appeared many times. The rearrangement links TRBV20-1 to TRBJ2-3; D remains ambiguous. Trimming pared 6 bases from V and 2 bases from J, leaving 9 bases between. The CDR3 is 12 amino acids. Germline lookup yields CDR1 DFQATT and CDR2 SNEGSKA (reference sequence). The CDR3 nucleotides are TGCAGTGCCATCAAAGACACAGATACGCAGTATTTT. Its protein is CSAIKDTDTQYF.

This clonotype has a count of ten or more. This chain links TRBV30 with TRBJ2-2; D is possibly TRBD2 (6 bases). This CDR3 has 17 residues. Germline CDR1 and CDR2: GTSNPN and SVGIG (reference sequence). V was shortened by 2 bases and J by 2 bases, with 18 bases between the two germline ends. The CDR3 region is CAWSPRLGLSNTGELFF. The CDR3 DNA sequence: TGTGCCTGGAGTCCCCGACTAGGCCTATCTAACACCGGGGAGCTGTTTTTT.